This passage covers 16 T cell receptor beta chains from one sample sequenced in a study of shared clonotypes between healthy human individuals. Sequencing used immunoSEQ multiplex PCR; TCRdb keeps in-frame clones, though not all of them. Of around 990,000 clones in the sample, approximately 80% were seen once. The sample comprised memory CD4+ T cells from PBMCs. Indicated subset: CD45RA-negative fraction. Receptors originate from a man aged 18 to 30 in good health. Some clones in this sample may be carry-over from other donors' samples.

In this sample, this clone turned up a few times. The chain is built from TRBV19 and TRBJ1-2, with D possibly being TRBD1 (5 bases). In germline, CDR1 is LNHDA, CDR2 SQIVND (reference sequence). This CDR3 is 13 amino acids long. Between the trimmed V and J ends, which lost 5 bases and 5 bases, there was a span of 12 bases. The CDR3 sequence: CASSFRALYGYTF. In DNA, the CDR3 is TGTGCCAGTAGTTTCAGGGCCCTATATGGCTACACCTTC.

The chain is built from TRBV9 and TRBJ1-1, with D maybe TRBD1 (5 bases). The CDR3 has 14 residues. Trimming shortened V by 0 bases and J by 2 bases, and 8 bases separated the two germline ends. Germline-derived CDR1 and CDR2 are SGDLS and YYNGEE. CDR3 sequence reads: CASSVGQINTEAFF. The CDR3 region has the DNA TGTGCCAGCAGCGTAGGACAGATAAACACTGAAGCTTTCTTT.

This chain uses TRBV27 with TRBJ2-7; 10 bases align to TRBD2. The CDR3 has 14 residues. In germline, CDR1 is MNHEY, CDR2 SMNVEV (reference sequence). Trimming took 6 bases from V and 4 from J; bases not matched to a gene: 6. CDR3: CASRSPSGRYEQYF. The CDR3 DNA is TGTGCCAGCAGATCCCCTAGCGGGAGATACGAGCAGTACTTC.

The chain links TRBV6-4 to TRBJ2-1; D may be TRBD1 (5 bases). V dropped 3 bases and J dropped 6 bases, with 12 bases sitting between them. CDR1 and CDR2 (germline): MRHNA, SNTAGT. CDR3 length: 14 residues. The CDR3 sequence is CASSENQGVNEQFF. DNA of the CDR3: TGTGCCAGCAGTGAGAATCAAGGGGTCAATGAGCAGTTCTTC.

The chain uses TRBV28 and TRBJ2-7; TRBD2 matches 8 bases. The CDR3 has 16 residues. V dropped 7 bases and J dropped 2; count of bases not matched to a gene: 13. Germline V gene lookup returns CDR1 MDHEN and CDR2 SYDVKM. In DNA, the CDR3 is TGTGCCAGCAACTCCGGGGGGGCGCGGGAGACCTACGAGCAGTACTTC. Its protein is CASNSGGARETYEQYF.

This clone was found many times. The chain carries TRBV6-6 and TRBJ1-2; the D is unclear. V was cut by 2 bases and J by 1 base, with 5 bases left in between. The CDR3 has 13 residues. Germline CDR1 MNHNY, CDR2 SVGAGI (reference sequence). The CDR3 reads CASSYSFNYGYTF. CDR3 coding DNA: TGTGCCAGCAGTTACAGTTTTAACTATGGCTACACCTTC.

The chain employs TRBV7-2 and TRBJ2-7; possible D gene TRBD1, 5 bases. V lost 2 bases and J 7 bases, leaving 15 bases between the germline ends. CDR1 is SGHTA and CDR2 is FQGNSA in the germline V gene. The CDR3 length is 14 residues. DNA for the CDR3: TGTGCCAGCAGCTTATTAGGGGCCATGGGAGAGCAGTACTTC. It specifies CASSLLGAMGEQYF.

This clone was found a few times. The CDR3 sequence is CASSLGQVINEKLFF. The CDR3 bases are TGCGCCAGCAGCTTGGGACAGGTTATTAATGAAAAACTGTTTTTT. The chain has TRBV5-1 and TRBJ1-4, with D perhaps matching TRBD1 (6 bases). V was clipped by 0 bases and J by 4 bases, with 10 bases between them. The germline V gene encodes CDR1 SGHRS and CDR2 YFSETQ. The CDR3 extends over 15 amino acids.

The V gene is TRBV6-5, the J gene TRBJ2-3; 11 bases match TRBD2. Germline lookup yields CDR1 MNHEY and CDR2 SVGAGI. The V segment lost 7 bases and the J segment 4 bases; nucleotides outside the gene matches: 7. The CDR3 covers 15 residues. The CDR3 here is CASTDTSGSPDTQYF. The CDR3 DNA is TGTGCCAGCACCGATACTAGCGGGAGTCCAGATACGCAGTATTTT.

V usage is TRBV28 and J usage is TRBJ2-5, with 16 bases fitting TRBD2. The germline V gene encodes CDR1 MDHEN and CDR2 SYDVKM. The J segment lost 5 bases and the V segment lost 5 bases, leaving 8 bases of the junction unmatched. The length of the CDR3 is 17 residues. Written as DNA, the CDR3 is TGTGCCAGCAGTCGAGGGACTAGCGGGAGGGCCGGGGAGACCCAGTACTTC. Its protein product is CASSRGTSGRAGETQYF.

The chain is built from TRBV29-1 and TRBJ2-3; possibly TRBD1 for D (5 bases). The CDR3 spans 14 residues. V lost 5 bases, J lost 6 bases, and 18 bases lay in between. The germline CDR1 and CDR2 sequences are SQVTM and ANQGSEA. CDR3: CSVSGSRFSDTQYF. In DNA, the CDR3 is TGCAGCGTTTCAGGGTCGCGATTCTCCGATACGCAGTATTTT.

The chain employs TRBV5-6 and TRBJ1-2; D is possibly TRBD1 (6 bases). Germline CDR1 and CDR2: SGHDT and YYEEEE. The CDR3 runs 12 residues. V was trimmed by 7 bases and J by 4 bases, leaving 11 bases between them. The CDR3: CASGTGTYGYTF. CDR3 bases: TGTGCCAGCGGTACAGGGACCTATGGCTACACCTTC.

The V call is TRBV5-1, the J call TRBJ2-3; 10 positions match TRBD2. J gave up 8 bases and V 4 bases, and 13 bases lay outside the gene matches. The CDR3 covers 16 residues. CDR1 and CDR2 (germline): SGHRS, YFSETQ. CDR3 protein: CASSPQLAGPQGTQYF. The CDR3 nucleotides read TGCGCCAGCAGCCCGCAACTAGCGGGGCCGCAGGGTACGCAGTATTTT.

The chain combines TRBV10-2 with TRBJ2-3; D is ambiguous. The CDR3 has 11 amino acids. CDR1 and CDR2 (germline): WSHSY, SAAADI. The V end was cut by 6 bases, the J end by 5 bases, with 6 bases between. In DNA, the CDR3 is TGCGCCAGCAGCGCTGTAGATACGCAGTATTTT. Translation gives CASSAVDTQYF.

The chain links TRBV4-1 to TRBJ2-2; 8 nucleotides match TRBD2. Trimming cost V 8 bases and J 4 bases; bases outside gene matches: 9. The CDR3 is 15 amino acids. Per the germline V gene, CDR1 is MGHRA and CDR2 is YSYEKL. CDR3 nucleotides: TGCGCCAGCGCGGGCAGCCTAGCGGGCACCGGGGAGCTGTTTTTT. This translates into CASAGSLAGTGELFF.

The chain carries TRBV6-1 and TRBJ1-3; 7 bases fit TRBD1. CDR3 size: 14 residues. Unmatched junction bases numbered 0, after V lost 1 base and J lost 3 bases. Germline assignment: CDR1 MNHNS and CDR2 SASEGT. CDR3 residues: CASSEGTGGNTIYF. The CDR3 DNA is TGTGCCAGCAGTGAAGGGACAGGTGGAAACACCATATATTTT.